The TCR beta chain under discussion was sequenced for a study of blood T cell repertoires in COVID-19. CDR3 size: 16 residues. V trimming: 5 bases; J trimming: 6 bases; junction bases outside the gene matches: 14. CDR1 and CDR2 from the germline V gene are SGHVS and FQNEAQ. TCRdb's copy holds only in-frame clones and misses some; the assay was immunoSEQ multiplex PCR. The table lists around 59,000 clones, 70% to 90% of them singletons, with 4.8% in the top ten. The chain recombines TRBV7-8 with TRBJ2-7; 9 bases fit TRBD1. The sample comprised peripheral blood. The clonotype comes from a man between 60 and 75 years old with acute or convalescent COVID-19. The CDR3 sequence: CASSTPPGQGVREQYF. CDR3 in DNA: TGTGCCAGCAGCACCCCCCCGGGACAGGGAGTTCGCGAGCAGTACTTC. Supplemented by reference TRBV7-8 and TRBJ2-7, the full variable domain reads GAGVSQSPRYKVAKRGQDVALRCDPISGHVSLFWYQQALGQGPEFLTYFQNEAQLDKSGLPSDRFFAERPEGSVSTLKIQRTQQEDSAVYLCASSTPPGQGVREQYFGPGTRLTVT.